A selection of T cell receptor beta chains follows, all from one sample in a study of OX40 agonist ivuxolimab in advanced cancers. Clones were sequenced by immunoSEQ multiplex PCR, and TCRdb holds only the in-frame ones, with some missing. The sample lists fewer than 85,000 clones, approximately 83% seen once, with under 2.5% in the top ten. Material: CD4+ or CD8+ T cells sorted from blood, obtained in a trial of the OX40 agonist ivuxolimab. Source of these receptors: an adult with an advanced solid tumor such as melanoma, head and neck, liver or kidney cancer. CDR3s include the opening cysteine and the closing phenylalanine or tryptophan. The D gene is left open where the match is weak. Size is omitted from some rows. Given values are once, few, many or a class for expanded clones.

J | size | D | V | CDR3 | DNA
TRBJ2-6 | . | . | TRBV4-3 | CASSQAFQGNVLTF | TGCGCCAGCAGCCAAGCCTTTCAGGGGAACGTCCTGACTTTC
TRBJ1-2 | . | . | TRBV7-9 | CASSPGAARNYGYTF | TGTGCCAGCAGCCCCGGGGCAGCCCGGAACTATGGCTACACCTTC
TRBJ2-3 | . | . | TRBV27 | CASRVGGASSGGDTQYF | TGTGCCAGCAGGGTAGGGGGCGCTTCTAGCGGAGGGGATACGCAGTATTTT
TRBJ1-6 | . | . | TRBV6-6 | CASKREGVNSPLHF | TGTGCCAGCAAAAGGGAGGGCGTGAATTCACCCCTCCACTTT
TRBJ2-7 | . | TRBD1 | TRBV27 | CASSSDRDRVSSLLEQYF | TGTGCCAGCAGTTCCGACCGGGACAGGGTGTCAAGCCTACTCGAGCAGTACTTC
TRBJ1-5 | . | . | TRBV19 | CASSNGPRSNQPQHF | TGTGCCAGTAGTAATGGACCCCGTAGCAATCAGCCCCAGCATTTT
TRBJ2-7 | . | TRBD2 | TRBV4-3 | CASSYQMTSGSLSSYEQYF | TGCGCCAGCAGCTACCAGATGACTAGCGGGTCCCTGAGCTCCTACGAGCAGTACTTC
TRBJ2-5 | . | TRBD2 | TRBV10-2 | CASRGSHVGTSGSFSETQYF | TGCGCCAGCAGGGGGTCCCACGTCGGGACTAGCGGGAGTTTCTCGGAGACCCAGTACTTC
TRBJ2-3 | . | . | TRBV6-4 | CASSDEAGDTQYF | TGTGCCAGCAGTGACGAGGCGGGGGATACGCAGTATTTT
TRBJ2-3 | . | TRBD2 | TRBV5-1 | CASSILAGGQTGDTQYF | TGCGCCAGCAGTATACTAGCGGGGGGGCAGACCGGAGATACGCAGTATTTT
TRBJ2-7 | . | TRBD1 | TRBV4-2 | CASSRPRSPGQPFYEQYF | TGTGCCAGCAGCCGACCCCGCTCCCCGGGACAGCCTTTCTACGAGCAGTACTTC
TRBJ1-6 | once | . | TRBV2 | CASKSSYNSPLHF | TGTGCCAGTAAAAGCTCCTATAATTCACCCCTCCACTTT
TRBJ2-7 | once | . | TRBV11-3 | CASSLTGAGDYEQYF | TGTGCCAGCAGTTTAACGGGGGCAGGGGACTACGAGCAGTACTTC
TRBJ2-3 | . | TRBD1 | TRBV6-1 | CASSENRGDTQYF | TGTGCCAGCAGTGAGAACAGGGGAGATACGCAGTATTTT
TRBJ2-7 | . | . | TRBV19 | CASSIDRTGTYEQYF | TGTGCCAGTAGTATTGATCGGACGGGAACCTACGAGCAGTACTTC
TRBJ2-2 | . | TRBD2 | TRBV5-6 | CASSSLAGGSGELFF | TGTGCCAGCAGCTCCCTAGCGGGGGGCAGCGGGGAGCTGTTTTTT
TRBJ2-7 | . | . | TRBV12-5 | CASGLGRSFEQYF | TGTGCTAGTGGTTTAGGTCGAAGTTTTGAGCAGTACTTC
TRBJ2-2 | . | TRBD2 | TRBV19 | CASNPGTTPGTGELFF | TGTGCCAGTAATCCCGGGACTACCCCCGGCACCGGGGAGCTGTTTTTT
TRBJ2-3 | . | TRBD2 | TRBV5-1 | CASSSKRGSTDTQYF | TGCGCCAGCAGCAGTAAGCGGGGCTCCACAGATACGCAGTATTTT
TRBJ2-7 | . | . | TRBV11-2 | CASSFVRTYEQYF | TGTGCCAGCAGCTTCGTCAGAACCTACGAGCAGTACTTC
TRBJ1-1 | . | . | TRBV18 | CASSPVGGTGTEAFF | TGTGCCAGCTCACCAGTGGGGGGGACGGGCACTGAAGCTTTCTTT
TRBJ1-4 | . | . | TRBV4-2 | CASSQDHDGSEKLFF | TGTGCCAGCAGCCAAGATCATGATGGGAGTGAAAAACTGTTTTTT
TRBJ2-1 | . | TRBD2 | TRBV28 | CASSFPGLSGGLDNEQFF | TGTGCCAGCAGTTTCCCGGGGTTGAGCGGGGGGCTCGACAATGAGCAGTTCTTC
TRBJ2-3 | . | TRBD2 | TRBV7-3 | CASSSKRLAGEADTQYF | TGTGCCAGCAGCTCCAAGAGACTAGCGGGAGAAGCAGATACGCAGTATTTT
TRBJ2-7 | . | . | TRBV27 | CASSLRGTESYEQYF | TGTGCCAGCAGTTTGCGGGGGACAGAATCCTACGAGCAGTACTTC
TRBJ2-7 | . | TRBD2 | TRBV9 | CASSVGGGNYEQYF | TGTGCCAGCAGCGTAGGCGGGGGGAACTACGAGCAGTACTTC
TRBJ1-5 | . | . | TRBV30 | CAWSVRSNQPQHF | TGTGCCTGGTCCGTACGGTCAAATCAGCCCCAGCATTTT
TRBJ1-5 | once | TRBD1 | TRBV7-2 | CASSLGGRTGVQPQHF | TGTGCCAGCAGCTTAGGCGGGAGGACAGGGGTCCAGCCCCAGCATTTT
TRBJ1-5 | once | . | TRBV7-9 | CASSPQGSNQPQHF | TGTGCCAGCAGCCCCCAAGGGAGCAATCAGCCCCAGCATTTT
TRBJ2-3 | . | TRBD2 | TRBV5-6 | CASSSGRVGDTQYF | TGTGCCAGCAGCTCCGGGAGGGTAGGGGATACGCAGTATTTT
TRBJ2-7 | . | . | TRBV15 | CATSRDRSNRPHEQYF | TGTGCCACCAGCAGAGATCGGAGTAACAGGCCCCACGAGCAGTACTTC
TRBJ2-7 | . | . | TRBV6-5 | CASSYSRGSYEQYF | TGTGCCAGCAGTTACTCGCGGGGCTCCTACGAGCAGTACTTC
TRBJ1-1 | . | . | TRBV9 | CASSPMVFRDGQMNTEAFF | TGTGCCAGCAGCCCTATGGTGTTCCGGGATGGACAGATGAACACTGAAGCTTTCTTT
TRBJ1-5 | once | . | TRBV7-9 | CASSSNSVNQPQHF | TGTGCCAGCAGCTCTAACAGCGTCAATCAGCCCCAGCATTTT
TRBJ1-4 | . | TRBD1 | TRBV5-4 | CASSFGTGRNEKLFF | TGTGCCAGCAGCTTCGGGACAGGACGGAATGAAAAACTGTTTTTT
TRBJ2-1 | . | TRBD2 | TRBV10-2 | CASSPSGRVTYNEQFF | TGCGCCAGCAGCCCGTCAGGGAGGGTAACCTACAATGAGCAGTTCTTC
TRBJ1-1 | . | . | TRBV18 | CASSSWAVNTEAFF | TGTGCCAGCTCCTCTTGGGCCGTGAACACTGAAGCTTTCTTT
TRBJ1-5 | . | TRBD1 | TRBV6-1 | CASRVDRGHQPQHF | TGTGCCAGCAGGGTGGACAGGGGGCATCAGCCCCAGCATTTT
TRBJ1-2 | . | TRBD1 | TRBV5-4 | CASSPRDRGRANYGYTF | TGTGCCAGCAGCCCGCGGGACAGGGGGCGAGCTAACTATGGCTACACCTTC
TRBJ2-5 | few | . | TRBV18 | CASSYRPSAETQYF | TGTGCCAGCTCATACCGCCCCTCCGCAGAGACCCAGTACTTC
TRBJ1-2 | . | . | TRBV15 | CATVAQLNYGYTF | TGTGCCACCGTTGCCCAGTTAAACTATGGCTACACCTTC
TRBJ2-2 | . | . | TRBV5-1 | CASSLDKPGELFF | TGCGCCAGCAGCTTAGACAAACCCGGGGAGCTGTTTTTT